The T cell receptor beta chain under discussion was sequenced for a study of CD8 T cells in ankylosing spondylitis. The CDR3 runs 14 residues. With 3 bases removed from V and 6 bases from J, the gap between germline ends came to 12 bases. TCRdb re-analysed the 5' RACE reads in MiXCR, keeping a single row per CDR3 protein. The sample lists some 240,000 distinct CDR3 sequences; 18% were seen once. This clonotype was seen a few times. This receptor was taken from a male donor with ankylosing spondylitis or in good health (not recorded which). The chain recombines TRBV12-3 or TRBV12-4 with TRBJ2-1; D possibly corresponds to TRBD1 (5 bases). Sequencing was carried out using blood, either unsorted or a sorted T cell fraction (not recorded which). CDR3: CASSLVQGLNEQFF. CDR3 in DNA: TGTGCCAGCAGTTTGGTCCAGGGCCTCAATGAGCAGTTCTTC.